The entry below describes one TCR beta chain. Its specificity is not known. This sample is drawn from a study of T cells in Graves' hyperthyroidism and ophthalmopathy. The investigators amplified TCR beta CDR3 regions from RNA transcripts. A set of HTBI primers served as the primers for a first-round RT-PCR of the TCR CDR3. MiXCR, applied by TCRdb to the multiplex PCR reads, yields one record per CDR3 protein. This sample has 560,000 or so distinct CDR3 sequences, with approximately 20% found just once. The study, taken as a whole, reports: A model of 13 V-J features distinguished ophthalmopathy from stable hyperthyroidism.

Ophthalmopathy in the patients scored at least 3 on Clinical Activity Score and at least 4 on NOSPECS grade, lasting under 3 months. Patients having uncontrolled infection, another autoimmune disease, pregnancy or lactation were not included. Used for diagnoses were clinical symptoms, serum thyroxine and TRAb, thyroid ultrasound and orbital computed tomography. The TCR originated in a man aged 40-50 years with Graves' ophthalmopathy. The sequenced sample was blood.

CDR3 sequence: CASSGATNYGYTF. In DNA form, the CDR3 reads TGTGCCAGTTCAGGAGCTACTAACTATGGCTACACCTTC. The chain is built from TRBV6-1 and TRBJ1-2; D not resolved. Germline V gene data show CDR1 as MNHNS and CDR2 as SASEGT. The V end was cut by 9 bases, the J end by 0 bases, with 11 bases between. The CDR3 has 13 amino acids.